Following are 4 T cell receptor beta chains from one sample sequenced in a study of T cell changes during pregnancy in multiple sclerosis (dated by TCRdb to about 2019). Library construction relied on the immunoSEQ multiplex PCR assay. TCRdb re-hosts the immuneACCESS table, in-frame sequences only. Its copies lack some clones; in the studies checked, an unresolved V gene accounts for under half of them, and the cause for the rest is not known. Counted in this sample were about 44,000 clones; 80% to 95% of them appeared once. Roughly 0.61% of the sample is in the top ten clones. The sample in question was CD4+ T cells from peripheral blood mononuclear cells, obtained in the first trimester of pregnancy. The receptors here all came from a female donor with multiple sclerosis, enrolled in a pregnancy study.

The chain links TRBV5-1 to TRBJ2-5; D uncertain. Germline CDR1 reads SGHRS; CDR2 reads YFSETQ. V lost 1 base and J 3 bases, leaving 10 bases between the germline ends. This CDR3 has 14 amino acids. The CDR3 spells CASSLMGLEETQYF. The CDR3 bases are TGCGCCAGCAGCTTGATGGGCTTAGAAGAGACCCAGTACTTC.

V is TRBV19 and J is TRBJ2-6; tentative D call: TRBD2 (6 bases). The V gene's germline CDR1 is LNHDA and CDR2 SQIVND (reference sequence). Trimming shortened V by 7 bases and J by 0 bases, and 19 bases separated the two germline ends. This CDR3 is 18 amino acids long. CDR3 in DNA: TGTGCCAGTATCGACTCATCGGGAGTAAACTCTGGGGCCAACGTCCTGACTTTC. Translated: CASIDSSGVNSGANVLTF. Combining the CDR3 with reference TRBV19 and TRBJ2-6 gives the whole variable domain DGGITQSPKYLFRKEGQNVTLSCEQNLNHDAMYWYRQDPGQGLRLIYYSQIVNDFQKGDIAEGYSVSREKKESFPLTVTSAQKNPTAFYLCASIDSSGVNSGANVLTFGAGSRLTVL.

V usage is TRBV6-1 and J usage is TRBJ2-5; 7 nucleotides align to TRBD2. The CDR3 covers 15 residues. V was clipped by 4 bases and J by 5 bases; unmatched bases: 10. Germline lookup yields CDR1 MNHNS and CDR2 SASEGT. CDR3 coding DNA: TGTGCCAGCAGTGGGAGACTAGCAGCGAGCGAGACCCAGTACTTC. Translation gives CASSGRLAASETQYF.

The V gene is TRBV28, the J gene TRBJ2-7, with a tentative D call TRBD2 (7 bases). The CDR3 sequence is 13 residues long. V was trimmed by 2 bases and J by 10 bases, leaving 15 bases between them. Germline CDR1 is MDHEN and CDR2 is SYDVKM. CDR3 protein: CASSLMGAGAQYF. The CDR3, as DNA: TGTGCCAGCAGTTTAATGGGGGCGGGAGCACAGTACTTC.